The 12 T cell receptor beta chains in this list originate from one sample, sequenced in a study of CD8 T cells in ankylosing spondylitis. Study outcomes and limitations: Seemingly distinctive of ankylosing spondylitis blood was a TCR beta motif formed by eight highly homologous variants.

These receptors have no identified antigens. TCRdb reanalysed the 5' RACE reads using MiXCR and keeps one entry per CDR3 protein. The sample has just under 550,000 distinct CDR3 sequences; approximately 12% are singletons. The source material was blood, either unsorted or a sorted T cell fraction (not recorded which). All receptors derive from a male donor with ankylosing spondylitis.

The V gene is TRBV11-2, the J gene TRBJ2-5, with 7 positions matching TRBD1. V was clipped by 0 bases and J by 2 bases; unmatched bases: 6. The CDR3 contains 16 residues. Germline V gives CDR1 SGHAT, CDR2 FQNNGV. In nucleotides, the CDR3 is TGTGCCAGCAGCTTAGATCCTGGACAGGTTCAAGAGACCCAGTACTTC. It codes for CASSLDPGQVQETQYF.

This clonotype has only a few counts. This sequence joins TRBV10-3 and TRBJ2-2; no clear D gene. The germline gives CDR1 ENHRY, CDR2 SYGVKD. V was trimmed by 4 bases and J by 4 bases, leaving 7 bases between them. This CDR3 is 13 amino acids long. CDR3: CAISGSTTGELFF. CDR3 nucleotide sequence: TGTGCCATCAGTGGAAGTACCACCGGGGAGCTGTTTTTT.

The J gene is TRBJ2-3, the V gene TRBV25-1; D gene unclear. The germline V and J ends were trimmed by 3 bases and 5 bases, with 9 bases remaining between them. The germline gives CDR1 MGHDK, CDR2 SYGVNS. This CDR3 contains 13 residues. The CDR3 bases are TGTGCCAGCAGTGAGCCCGGAATAGATACGCAGTATTTT. Encoded protein: CASSEPGIDTQYF.

This clonotype has more than one count but fewer than ten. The chain recombines TRBV20-1 with TRBJ2-1, with 7 bases matching TRBD2. Germline CDR1 reads DFQATT; CDR2 reads SNEGSKA (reference sequence). The CDR3 has 12 amino acids. Losses at the gene ends were 5 bases for V and 10 bases for J; bases not matched to a gene: 8. The CDR3 here is CSAPQLATEQFF. The CDR3 nucleotides read TGCAGTGCTCCGCAACTAGCGACAGAGCAGTTCTTC.

The V call is TRBV20-1, the J call TRBJ2-1; 7 bases line up with TRBD1. Looked up from germline, CDR1 is DFQATT and CDR2 is SNEGSKA (reference sequence). J was trimmed by 8 bases and V by 0 bases; bases with no gene match: 10. CDR3 length equals 15 residues. The CDR3 loop reads CSARDTRGPGDEQFF. DNA of the CDR3: TGCAGTGCTAGAGACACTAGGGGGCCAGGGGATGAGCAGTTCTTC.

This clonotype has ten or more counts. The CDR3 spells CASSQAGWGRQSGDTQYF. The CDR3 nucleotides read TGTGCCAGCAGCCAAGCGGGGTGGGGACGCCAGTCGGGAGATACGCAGTATTTT. This chain joins TRBV4-2 and TRBJ2-3; D is perhaps TRBD1 or TRBD2 (5 bases each). The CDR3 extends over 18 amino acids. The germline CDR1 and CDR2 sequences are LGHNA and YNFKEQ. V lost 1 base to trimming and J lost 5 bases, with 22 bases between them.

This clonotype was seen only a few times. The genes are TRBV24-1 and TRBJ2-7; 7 nucleotides align to TRBD1. The V segment lost 9 bases and the J segment 3 bases; nucleotides outside the gene matches: 10. The CDR3 spans 14 residues. The germline gives CDR1 KGHDR, CDR2 SFDVKD. In nucleotides, the CDR3 is TGTGCCACCCGAGGAACAGGGGAAGACTACGAGCAGTACTTC. Residues: CATRGTGEDYEQYF.

This clonotype occurred a few times. This chain links TRBV11-2 with TRBJ1-3, with no clear D. The V gene's germline CDR1 is SGHAT and CDR2 FQNNGV. Trimming removed 2 bases at V and 0 bases at J, with 5 bases between. The CDR3 is made up of 14 amino acids. CDR3 sequence (DNA): TGTGCCAGCAGCTTACAGTTCTCTGGAAACACCATATATTTT. As protein: CASSLQFSGNTIYF.

This clonotype was seen many times. The chain employs TRBV29-1 and TRBJ2-5; TRBD1 is a possible D gene (6 bases). The CDR3 length is 12 residues. Germline values: CDR1 SQVTM, CDR2 ANQGSEA. V lost 5 bases and J 4 bases, leaving 11 bases between the germline ends. CDR3 residues: CSVFRGGETQYF. Here the CDR3 DNA reads TGCAGCGTTTTCCGAGGGGGAGAGACCCAGTACTTC.

Concerning this clonotype: Just one base apart from a much larger clone, this may be a read error. The chain combines TRBV5-1 with TRBJ2-2; 9 bases match TRBD1. The CDR3 is made up of 16 amino acids. Looked up from germline, CDR1 is SGHRS and CDR2 is YFSETQ. The CDR3 reads CASSLATGGITGGLFF. The CDR3 nucleotides read TGCGCCAGCAGCTTGGCGACAGGGGGAATCACCGGGGGGCTGTTTTTT.

There are many counts of this clonotype. This rearrangement joins TRBV20-1 to TRBJ2-7; D perhaps matches TRBD2 (5 bases). Germline CDR1 is DFQATT and CDR2 is SNEGSKA (reference sequence). Trimming pared 5 bases from V and 4 bases from J, leaving 12 bases between. The CDR3 runs 12 residues. This CDR3 reads CSAGTGLYEQYF. CDR3 DNA sequence: TGCAGTGCTGGAACGGGGTTATACGAGCAGTACTTC.

The table lists this clonotype with a few counts. The V and J genes are TRBV20-1 and TRBJ2-3, with 7 bases identical to TRBD2. J gave up 4 bases and V 1 base, and 8 bases lay outside the gene matches. This CDR3 contains 15 residues. Germline V gives CDR1 DFQATT, CDR2 SNEGSKA (reference sequence). As DNA, the CDR3 is TGCAGTGCTAGAGTTTCGGGGGGAGGGGCAGATACGCAGTATTTT. Amino acids: CSARVSGGGADTQYF.